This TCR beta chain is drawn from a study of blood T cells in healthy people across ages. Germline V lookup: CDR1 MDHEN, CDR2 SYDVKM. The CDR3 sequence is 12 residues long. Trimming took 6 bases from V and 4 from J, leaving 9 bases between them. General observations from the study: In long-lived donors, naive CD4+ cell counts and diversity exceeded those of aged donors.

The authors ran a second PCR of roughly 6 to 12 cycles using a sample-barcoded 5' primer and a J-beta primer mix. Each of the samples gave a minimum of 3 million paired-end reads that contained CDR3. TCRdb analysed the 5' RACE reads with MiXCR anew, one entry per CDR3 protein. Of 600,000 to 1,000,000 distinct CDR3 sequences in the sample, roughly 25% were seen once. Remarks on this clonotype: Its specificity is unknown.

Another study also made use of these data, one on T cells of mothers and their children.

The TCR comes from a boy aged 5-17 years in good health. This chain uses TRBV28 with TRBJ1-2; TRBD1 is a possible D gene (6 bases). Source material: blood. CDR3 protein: CASSPGVYGYTF. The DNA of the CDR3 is TGTGCCAGCAGCCCAGGGGTCTATGGCTACACCTTC.